These 5 T cell receptor beta chains were all obtained from the same sample, sequenced in a study of cytomegalovirus exposure and HLA in healthy donors. The primer mix had 60 Vbeta and 13 Jbeta primers. Measured with immunoSEQ multiplex PCR; TCRdb has only the in-frame clones, and not every one. This repertoire shows about 160,000 clones, around four fifths found once; its top ten account for roughly 1.3%. Input material: PBMCs. These receptors all come from a woman between 45 and 60 years old in good health and CMV-seronegative.

The V call is TRBV4-3, the J call TRBJ2-2; D possibly corresponds to TRBD1 (5 bases). Germline CDR1 LGHNA, CDR2 YSLEER. The ends were cut back, 4 bases at V and 5 bases at J, with 14 bases in the middle. This CDR3 is 15 amino acids long. DNA for the CDR3: TGCGCCAGCAGCCGACGGCAGGGTGGAACCGGGGAGCTGTTTTTT. As protein: CASSRRQGGTGELFF.

The J gene is TRBJ2-3, the V gene TRBV10-2, with D unclear. Trimming removed 3 bases from V and 2 bases from J, with 15 bases in between. Germline V CDR1 and CDR2: WSHSY, SAAADI. The CDR3 loop spans 16 amino acids. CDR3 in DNA: TGCGCCAGCAGTGAACCCCTCTTAGCCTTCACAGATACGCAGTATTTT. Amino acid sequence: CASSEPLLAFTDTQYF.

The rearrangement links TRBV6-5 to TRBJ2-7; D possibly corresponds to TRBD1 (5 bases). Deletions cut 3 bases from V and 5 bases from J, with 17 bases between. This CDR3 comprises 15 residues. Germline CDR1 MNHEY, CDR2 SVGAGI. Here the CDR3 reads CASSYPAGPTHEQYF. The DNA of the CDR3 is TGTGCCAGCAGTTATCCCGCAGGGCCTACCCACGAGCAGTACTTC.

The chain recombines TRBV27 with TRBJ2-1; 8 nucleotides agree with TRBD1. The germline gives CDR1 MNHEY, CDR2 SMNVEV (reference sequence). The junction had 15 bases not matched to a gene; V was cut back by 8 bases and J by 15 bases. CDR3 length equals 13 residues. CDR3 residues: CASYRDRSLMGFF. The CDR3 nucleotides read TGTGCCAGCTACCGGGACAGGTCACTGATGGGGTTCTTC.

The genes are TRBV6-4 and TRBJ2-7, with D perhaps matching TRBD1 (5 bases). Germline V gives CDR1 MRHNA, CDR2 SNTAGT. V was clipped by 10 bases and J by 2 bases, with 12 bases between them. The CDR3 contains 12 residues. The CDR3 sequence: CATNPDTYEQYF. Here the CDR3 DNA reads TGTGCCACCAACCCGGACACCTACGAGCAGTACTTC.